A single sample gave rise to the 6 T cell receptor beta chains below, sequenced in a study of T cell repertoires in cytomegalovirus infection. TCRdb independently ran MiXCR on the reads; one entry per CDR3 protein. The sample includes some 800,000 distinct CDR3 sequences, about 28% of them seen just once. These receptors have no identified antigens. This material consisted of cultured CD8+ T cells from PBMCs, taken from culture after CMV antigen stimulation. These receptor sequences come from a human donor in good health (CMV status not recorded). Some clones in this sample may be carry-over from other donors' samples.

The gene calls are TRBV27 and TRBJ2-3, with a tentative D call TRBD1 (6 bases). V dropped 5 bases and J dropped 0 bases, with 21 bases sitting between them. The CDR3 is 18 residues long. Germline V gene sequence: CDR1 MNHEY, CDR2 SMNVEV (reference sequence). The CDR3 region is CASSQLPGQFSSTDTQYF. In DNA form, the CDR3 reads TGTGCCAGCAGTCAGCTACCGGGACAATTTTCTAGCACAGATACGCAGTATTTT.

This clonotype was recorded at least ten times. The genes are TRBV12-3 or TRBV12-4 and TRBJ2-1; 7 bases map to TRBD2. Germline trimming cut 5 bases from V and 9 bases from J; bases unmatched to any gene: 4. CDR3 size: 12 residues. CDR3 amino acids: CASSSGAGEQFF. CDR3 DNA sequence: TGTGCCAGCAGTAGCGGGGCGGGTGAGCAGTTCTTC.

This chain uses TRBV6-2 or TRBV6-3 with TRBJ2-7, with D possibly being TRBD1 or TRBD2 (5 bases each). The germline V gene encodes CDR1 MNHEY and CDR2 SVGEGT. V lost 5 bases, J lost 5 bases, and 19 bases lay in between. The CDR3 spans 15 residues. The CDR3 here is CASSLGTSLIDEQYV. In DNA form, the CDR3 reads TGTGCCAGCAGTCTGGGGACGAGCTTAATCGACGAGCAGTACGTC.

The chain recombines TRBV10-3 with TRBJ2-7, with a weak D call TRBD1 (6 bases). CDR3 length equals 13 residues. Germline CDR1 ENHRY, CDR2 SYGVKD. V dropped 7 bases and J dropped 2 bases, with 12 bases sitting between them. The CDR3 loop is CAITMDRTYEQYF. The CDR3 DNA is TGTGCCATCACCATGGACAGAACCTACGAGCAGTACTTC.

This clonotype occurred many times. The chain carries TRBV7-6 and TRBJ2-3; D unresolved. From germline, CDR1 is SGHVS and CDR2 FNYEAQ. CDR3 length: 15 amino acids. V shed 2 bases and J shed 6 bases, with 15 bases lying between them. The CDR3 DNA reads TGTGCCAGCAGCTTACGGAACCCCGACGGGGATACGCAGTATTTT. It encodes CASSLRNPDGDTQYF.

J is TRBJ2-1 and V is TRBV6-5; 10 nucleotides align to TRBD2. There are 15 residues in the CDR3. Germline CDR1 is MNHEY and CDR2 is SVGAGI. J was trimmed by 7 bases and V by 8 bases; bases with no gene match: 11. The CDR3 DNA sequence: TGTGCCAGCTGCCTAGCGGGGGAACGGGTGAATGAGCAGTTCTTC. This translates into CASCLAGERVNEQFF.